The clone carrying this T cell receptor (beta chain) came up once. The antigen is unknown. These data belong to a study of T cell responses to AZD1222 COVID-19 vaccine. General observations from the study: Recipients of AZD1222 seropositive at baseline numbered only 6 or 7. Samples come after the peak T cell response, not at day 14. The sample set comprised mostly white British donors with more females, and clonal diversity was possibly underestimated. Vaccine-related CD4 TCRs covered spike, predominating at 160-218 and 743-854.

Sequencing used immunoSEQ multiplex PCR; TCRdb keeps in-frame clones, though not all of them. This table holds under 100,000 clones, 88% found once. Germline CDR1 SGHDN, CDR2 FVKESK. This CDR3 contains 14 residues. The germline V and J ends were trimmed by 5 bases and 3 bases, with 11 bases remaining between them. The chain combines TRBV14 with TRBJ2-1; tentatively, D is TRBD1 (6 bases). This sample comprised peripheral blood, obtained on day 0 of AZD1222 vaccination. This clonotype was sampled from an adult in good health. CDR3 region: CASSTLDSYNEQFF. Written as DNA, the CDR3 is TGTGCCAGCAGCACCTTGGACAGCTACAATGAGCAGTTCTTC.